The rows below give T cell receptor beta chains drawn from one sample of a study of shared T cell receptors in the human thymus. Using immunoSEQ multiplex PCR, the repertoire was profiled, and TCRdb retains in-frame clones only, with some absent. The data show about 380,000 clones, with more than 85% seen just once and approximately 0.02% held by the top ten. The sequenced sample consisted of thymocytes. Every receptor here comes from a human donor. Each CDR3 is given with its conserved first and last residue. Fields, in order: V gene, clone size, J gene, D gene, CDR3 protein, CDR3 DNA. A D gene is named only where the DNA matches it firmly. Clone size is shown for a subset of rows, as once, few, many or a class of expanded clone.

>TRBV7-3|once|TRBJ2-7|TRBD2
CASSLEREREICEQYF
TGTGCCAGCAGCTTAGAACGGGAGCGGGAGATTTGCGAGCAGTACTTC
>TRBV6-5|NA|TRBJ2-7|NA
CASSSLREQYF
TGTGCCAGCAGTTCGCTTCGCGAGCAGTACTTC
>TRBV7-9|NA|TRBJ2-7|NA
CASSFGLGTYEQYF
TGTGCCAGCAGCTTCGGGCTAGGGACCTACGAGCAGTACTTC
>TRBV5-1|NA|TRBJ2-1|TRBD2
CASSNRLAGTSYNEQFF
TGCGCCAGCAGCAACCGACTAGCGGGAACTTCTTACAATGAGCAGTTCTTC
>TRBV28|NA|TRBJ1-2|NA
CASRKELGYTF
TGTGCCAGCCGCAAAGAACTGGGCTACACCTTC
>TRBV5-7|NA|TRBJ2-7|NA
CASSLIRHSYEQYF
TGTGCCAGCAGCTTAATTAGGCACTCCTACGAGCAGTACTTC
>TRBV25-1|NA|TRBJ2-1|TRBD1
CATREQGAPYNEQFF
TGTGCCACCCGAGAACAGGGGGCGCCTTACAATGAGCAGTTCTTC
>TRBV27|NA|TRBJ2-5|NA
CASLGTEGKGETQYF
TGTGCCAGCCTTGGAACAGAGGGGAAGGGAGAGACCCAGTACTTC
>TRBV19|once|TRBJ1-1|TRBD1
CASSDRVDGAFF
TGTGCCAGTAGTGACAGGGTGGATGGAGCTTTCTTT
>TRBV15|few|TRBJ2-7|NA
CATSSLGTGEQYF
TGTGCCACCAGCTCCCTTGGGACGGGCGAGCAGTACTTC
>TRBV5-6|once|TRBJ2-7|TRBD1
CASSLGKWDSWYEQYF
TGTGCCAGCAGCTTGGGGAAATGGGACAGTTGGTACGAGCAGTACTTC
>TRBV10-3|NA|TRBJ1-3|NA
CAISGQGGNTIYF
TGTGCCATCAGTGGCCAGGGAGGAAACACCATATATTTT
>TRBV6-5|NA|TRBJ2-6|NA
CASSHWVSGANVLTF
TGTGCCAGCAGCCATTGGGTGTCTGGGGCCAACGTCCTGACTTTC